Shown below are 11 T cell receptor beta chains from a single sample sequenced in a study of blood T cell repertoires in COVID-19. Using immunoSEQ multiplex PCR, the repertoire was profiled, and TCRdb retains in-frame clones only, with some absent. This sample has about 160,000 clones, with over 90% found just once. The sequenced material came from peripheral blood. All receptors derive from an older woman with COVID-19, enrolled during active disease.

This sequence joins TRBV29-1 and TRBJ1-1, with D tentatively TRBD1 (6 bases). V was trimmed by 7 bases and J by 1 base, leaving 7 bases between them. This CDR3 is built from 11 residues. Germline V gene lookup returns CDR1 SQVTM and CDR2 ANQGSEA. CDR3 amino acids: CSGTENTEAFF. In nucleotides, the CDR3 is TGCAGCGGGACAGAGAACACTGAAGCTTTCTTT.

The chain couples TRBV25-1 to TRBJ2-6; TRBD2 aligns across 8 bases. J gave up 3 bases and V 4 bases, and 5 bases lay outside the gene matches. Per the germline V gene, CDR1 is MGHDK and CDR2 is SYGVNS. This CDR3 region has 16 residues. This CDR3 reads CASSGGGLDGANVLTF. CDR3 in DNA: TGTGCCAGCAGTGGCGGGGGGCTGGATGGGGCCAACGTCCTGACTTTC.

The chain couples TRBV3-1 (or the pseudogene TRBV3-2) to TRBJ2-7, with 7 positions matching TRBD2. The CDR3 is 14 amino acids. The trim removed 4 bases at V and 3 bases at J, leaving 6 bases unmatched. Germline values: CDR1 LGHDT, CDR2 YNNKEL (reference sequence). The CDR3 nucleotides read TGTGCCAGCAGCCTAGAGGGACTATACTACGAGCAGTACTTC. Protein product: CASSLEGLYYEQYF.

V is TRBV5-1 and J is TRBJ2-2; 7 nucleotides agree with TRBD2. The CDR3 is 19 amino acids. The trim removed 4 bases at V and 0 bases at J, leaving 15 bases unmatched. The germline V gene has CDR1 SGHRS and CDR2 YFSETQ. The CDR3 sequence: CASSTLISSGAANTGELFF. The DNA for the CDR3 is TGCGCCAGCAGCACGCTGATATCTAGCGGCGCCGCGAACACCGGGGAGCTGTTTTTT.

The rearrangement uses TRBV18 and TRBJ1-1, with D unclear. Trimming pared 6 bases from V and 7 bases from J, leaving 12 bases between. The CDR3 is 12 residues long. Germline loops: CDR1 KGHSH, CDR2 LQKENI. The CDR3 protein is CASSPSSLEAFF. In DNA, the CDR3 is TGTGCCAGCTCCCCCTCCTCCCTTGAAGCTTTCTTT.

CDR3 in amino acids: CASSSRGRGVRTDTQYF. In DNA form, the CDR3 reads TGTGCCAGCAGCTCAAGAGGACGGGGGGTCCGCACAGATACGCAGTATTTT. The chain couples TRBV7-2 to TRBJ2-3; 7 bases map to TRBD2. Germline V lookup: CDR1 SGHTA, CDR2 FQGNSA. J was trimmed by 1 base and V by 4 bases; bases with no gene match: 11. CDR3 length: 17 amino acids. Drawing the rest from reference TRBV7-2 and TRBJ2-3, the complete variable domain is GAGVSQSPSNKVTEKGKDVELRCDPISGHTALYWYRQSLGQGLEFLIYFQGNSAPDKSGLPSDRFSAERTGGSVSTLTIQRTQQEDSAVYLCASSSRGRGVRTDTQYFGPGTRLTVL.

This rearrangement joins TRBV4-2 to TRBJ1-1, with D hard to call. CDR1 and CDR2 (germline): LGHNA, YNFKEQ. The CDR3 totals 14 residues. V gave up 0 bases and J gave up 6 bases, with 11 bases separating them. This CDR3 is CASSQEPVTPEAFF. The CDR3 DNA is TGTGCCAGCAGCCAAGAACCGGTTACCCCTGAAGCTTTCTTT.

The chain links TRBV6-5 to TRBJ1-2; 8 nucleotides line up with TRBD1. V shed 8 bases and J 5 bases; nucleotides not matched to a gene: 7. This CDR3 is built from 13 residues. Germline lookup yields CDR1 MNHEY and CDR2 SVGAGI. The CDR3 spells CASWNRGRYGYTF. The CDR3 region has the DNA TGTGCCAGCTGGAACAGGGGGAGGTATGGCTACACCTTC.

The CDR3 DNA reads TGTGCCAGTAGTATAAAGGGGGCCGTAATTGAGCAGTACTTC. It specifies CASSIKGAVIEQYF. The chain carries TRBV19 and TRBJ2-7; 7 bases are shared with TRBD1. With V trimmed by 2 bases and J by 7 bases, 8 bases remained unmatched. Germline values: CDR1 LNHDA, CDR2 SQIVND (reference sequence). There are 14 residues in the CDR3.

CDR3 in amino acids: CASEKNTEAFF. The CDR3 nucleotides read TGTGCCTCTGAGAAGAACACTGAAGCTTTCTTT. This sequence joins TRBV30 and TRBJ1-1; D is unresolved. This CDR3 is 11 amino acids long. V was trimmed by 7 bases and J by 1 base, leaving 7 bases between them. The germline V gene has CDR1 GTSNPN and CDR2 SVGIG (reference sequence).

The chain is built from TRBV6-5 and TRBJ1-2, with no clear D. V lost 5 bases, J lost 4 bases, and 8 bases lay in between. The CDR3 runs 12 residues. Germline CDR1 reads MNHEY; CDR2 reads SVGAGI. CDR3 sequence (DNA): TGTGCCAGCAGTACCAATAGCTATGGCTACACCTTC. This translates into CASSTNSYGYTF.